This T cell receptor beta chain is from a study of blood T cell repertoires in COVID-19. Study details: The origin of the acute and convalescent COVID-19 samples was the United States, Italy and Spain. Sources were T cells, B-cell-depleted T cells, or PBMCs; the material itself was cDNA or gDNA.

From germline, CDR1 is LGHDT and CDR2 YNNKEL (reference sequence). The CDR3 length is 15 residues. With V trimmed by 4 bases and J by 4 bases, 0 bases remained unmatched. Data came from immunoSEQ multiplex PCR; TCRdb stores just in-frame clones and leaves some out. Of around 260,000 clones listed, about four fifths were seen once; the top ten hold 8% to 10%. The chain carries TRBV3-1 (or the pseudogene TRBV3-2) and TRBJ2-2; TRBD2 matches 13 bases. This sequence was found in a woman in her 50s who had recovered from COVID-19. Sequenced material: peripheral blood. The CDR3 DNA reads as TGTGCCAGCAGCCGGACTAGCGGGAGCACCGGGGAGCTGTTTTTT. The encoded protein is CASSRTSGSTGELFF.